The sequence of this T cell receptor beta chain was determined in a study of blood T cell repertoires in COVID-19. Study-wide context: Both acute and convalescent COVID-19 samples were obtained from the United States, Italy and Spain.

Data came from immunoSEQ multiplex PCR; TCRdb stores just in-frame clones and leaves some out. The sample shows under 150,000 clones, over 70% of them seen only once. The clonotype comes from a man aged 50 to 59 with active COVID-19. Sequencing was done on a sample of peripheral blood.

The CDR3 nucleotides read TGTGCCAGCGCCAACAGTCTGAACACTGAAGCTTTCTTT. Its protein product is CASANSLNTEAFF. The J gene is TRBJ1-1, the V gene TRBV2; D is undetermined. Trimming removed 8 bases from V and 0 bases from J, with 10 bases in between. Germline CDR1 is SNHLY and CDR2 is FYNNEI. The CDR3 consists of 13 residues. Variable domain in full (rest from reference TRBV2 and TRBJ1-1): EPEVTQTPSHQVTQMGQEVILRCVPISNHLYFYWYRQILGQKVEFLVSFYNNEISEKSEIFDDQFSVERPDGSNFTLKIRSTKLEDSAMYFCASANSLNTEAFFGQGTRLTVV.